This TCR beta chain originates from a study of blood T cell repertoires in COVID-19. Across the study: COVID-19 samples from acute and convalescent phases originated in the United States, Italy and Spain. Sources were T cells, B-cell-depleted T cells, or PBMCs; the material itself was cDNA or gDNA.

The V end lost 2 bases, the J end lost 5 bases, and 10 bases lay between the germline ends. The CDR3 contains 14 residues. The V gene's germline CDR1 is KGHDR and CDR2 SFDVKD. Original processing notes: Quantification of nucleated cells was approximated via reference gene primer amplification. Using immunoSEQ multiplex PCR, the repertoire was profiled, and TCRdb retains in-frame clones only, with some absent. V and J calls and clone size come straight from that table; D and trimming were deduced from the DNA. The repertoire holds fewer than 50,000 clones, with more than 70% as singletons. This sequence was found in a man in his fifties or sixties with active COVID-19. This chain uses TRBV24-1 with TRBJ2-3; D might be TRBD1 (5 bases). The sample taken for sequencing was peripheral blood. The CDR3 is CATSDWTKGDTQYF. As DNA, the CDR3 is TGTGCCACCAGTGATTGGACAAAGGGAGATACGCAGTATTTT.